Presented here are 12 T cell receptor beta chains from one specimen sequenced in a study of radiotherapy plus CTLA-4 blockade in lung cancer. Sequencing used immunoSEQ multiplex PCR; TCRdb keeps in-frame clones, though not all of them. In the table there are some 51,000 clones, 60% to 80% of which are singletons. The material sequenced was peripheral blood, taken from a patient treated with radiotherapy plus ipilimumab. The receptors derive from a human donor with non-small cell lung cancer whose response to radiotherapy plus ipilimumab could not be evaluated.

The V and J genes are TRBV19 and TRBJ2-2; D might be TRBD2 (5 bases). The V gene's germline CDR1 is LNHDA and CDR2 SQIVND (reference sequence). This CDR3 is 15 amino acids long. Trimming stripped 6 bases from V and 0 bases from J, with 11 bases between. Here the CDR3 DNA reads TGTGCCAGTAGGCTAGCTGCTGCGAACACCGGGGAGCTGTTTTTT. It specifies CASRLAAANTGELFF. Complete variable domain (other parts from reference TRBV19 and TRBJ2-2): DGGITQSPKYLFRKEGQNVTLSCEQNLNHDAMYWYRQDPGQGLRLIYYSQIVNDFQKGDIAEGYSVSREKKESFPLTVTSAQKNPTAFYLCASRLAAANTGELFFGEGSRLTVL.

This clone was recorded a few times. V and J are TRBV5-6 and TRBJ1-2; 7 bases line up with TRBD1. Germline trimming cut 3 bases from V and 0 bases from J; bases unmatched to any gene: 8. This CDR3 comprises 16 residues. Germline values: CDR1 SGHDT, CDR2 YYEEEE. In DNA, the CDR3 is TGTGCCAGCAGCTGGGGGACAGACCTAGCTAACTATGGCTACACCTTC. It is translated as CASSWGTDLANYGYTF.

This clone was picked up one time. The genes are TRBV28 and TRBJ1-1; D is unclear. Germline CDR1 is MDHEN and CDR2 is SYDVKM. Trimming pared 1 base from V and 1 base from J, leaving 7 bases between. The CDR3 runs to 14 residues. The CDR3 sequence: CASSLYTGNTEAFF. The CDR3 DNA reads as TGTGCCAGCAGTTTATACACGGGGAACACTGAAGCTTTCTTT.

This chain uses TRBV7-8 with TRBJ2-7; D is possibly TRBD1 (6 bases). V dropped 5 bases and J dropped 11 bases, with 22 bases sitting between them. The CDR3 consists of 14 residues. Germline lookup yields CDR1 SGHVS and CDR2 FQNEAQ. CDR3 DNA: TGTGCCAGCAGCGCCGGAGGACAGTGGGTTAGGGAGTACTTC. Protein sequence: CASSAGGQWVREYF.

This clone has only a few counts. This chain uses TRBV28 with TRBJ2-2; tentatively, D is TRBD2 (6 bases). Germline-derived CDR1 and CDR2 are MDHEN and SYDVKM. The CDR3 is 15 residues long. Trimming shortened V by 6 bases and J by 5 bases, and 16 bases separated the two germline ends. In DNA form, the CDR3 reads TGTGCCAGCAGGGGAACTAGCTGGGGTACCGGGGAGCTGTTTTTT. Translated: CASRGTSWGTGELFF.

J is TRBJ1-3 and V is TRBV4-1; 9 bases map to TRBD1. V trimming: 0 bases; J trimming: 0 bases; junction bases outside the gene matches: 6. Germline V gene sequence: CDR1 MGHRA, CDR2 YSYEKL. The CDR3 loop spans 18 amino acids. CDR3 residues: CASSQERTGVNSGNTIYF. The CDR3, as DNA: TGCGCCAGCAGCCAAGAGAGGACAGGGGTGAACTCTGGAAACACCATATATTTT.

The rearrangement links TRBV7-2 to TRBJ2-1; 7 nucleotides line up with TRBD2. CDR3 length: 16 amino acids. With V trimmed by 4 bases and J by 4 bases, 10 bases remained unmatched. CDR1 and CDR2 from the germline V gene are SGHTA and FQGNSA. The CDR3, as DNA: TGTGCCAGCAGCTCCCCCGGGCTAGCGGTTTACAATGAGCAGTTCTTC. This gives the protein CASSSPGLAVYNEQFF. The variable domain in full, completed from reference TRBV7-2 and TRBJ2-1, reads GAGVSQSPSNKVTEKGKDVELRCDPISGHTALYWYRQSLGQGLEFLIYFQGNSAPDKSGLPSDRFSAERTGGSVSTLTIQRTQQEDSAVYLCASSSPGLAVYNEQFFGPGTRLTVL.

The gene calls are TRBV19 and TRBJ1-2; D possibly corresponds to TRBD1 (5 bases). The CDR3 covers 13 residues. Germline CDR1 LNHDA, CDR2 SQIVND (reference sequence). With 3 bases removed from V and 5 bases from J, the gap between germline ends came to 10 bases. The DNA for the CDR3 is TGTGCCAGTAGTATTTGGGGCTGGTATGGCTACACCTTC. Its protein product is CASSIWGWYGYTF.

This sequence joins TRBV13 and TRBJ2-3; 8 bases match TRBD2. CDR1 is PRHDT and CDR2 is FYEKMQ in the germline V gene (reference sequence). V shed 8 bases, J shed 5 bases, and the junction held 21 bases outside the gene matches. The CDR3 contains 18 residues. In nucleotides, the CDR3 is TGTGCCAGCCTTTCGGGGGGGCGACCCTATACACTTAGAGATACGCAGTATTTT. It encodes CASLSGGRPYTLRDTQYF.

V usage is TRBV25-1 and J usage is TRBJ1-1; 8 bases match TRBD1. CDR1 is MGHDK and CDR2 is SYGVNS in the germline V gene. The CDR3 extends over 13 amino acids. With 6 bases clipped from V and 7 bases from J, the junction kept 7 bases outside the gene matches. The CDR3 nucleotides read TGTGCCAGCAGATGGACAGGGTGGGGTGAAGCTTTCTTT. Amino acid sequence: CASRWTGWGEAFF. Looking up the rest from reference TRBV25-1 and TRBJ1-1 gives the full variable domain: EADIYQTPRYLVIGTGKKITLECSQTMGHDKMYWYQQDPGMELHLIHYSYGVNSTEKGDLSSESTVSRIRTEHFPLTLESARPSHTSQYLCASRWTGWGEAFFGQGTRLTVV.

In DNA form, the CDR3 reads TGTGCCAGCAGCTTAGGGAGGTTCATGAACACTGAAGCTTTCTTT. Translated, it gives CASSLGRFMNTEAFF. The chain carries TRBV7-2 and TRBJ1-1; D not resolved. This CDR3 spans 15 amino acids. Germline V gives CDR1 SGHTA, CDR2 FQGNSA. V was trimmed by 1 base and J by 0 bases, leaving 9 bases between them.

The V gene is TRBV5-6, the J gene TRBJ1-4; 8 positions match TRBD1. This CDR3 is built from 14 residues. CDR1 SGHDT and CDR2 YYEEEE come from the germline V gene. V was pared by 3 bases and J by 10 bases, with 8 bases of the junction left unmatched. The CDR3 DNA sequence: TGTGCCAGCAGCTGGACAGGGAGCTGGCGAAAACTGTTTTTT. It codes for CASSWTGSWRKLFF. The full variable domain, completed using reference TRBV5-6 and TRBJ1-4, is DAGVTQSPTHLIKTRGQQVTLRCSPKSGHDTVSWYQQALGQGPQFIFQYYEEEERQRGNFPDRFSGHQFPNYSSELNVNALLLGDSALYLCASSWTGSWRKLFFGSGTQLSVL.